The rows below give T cell receptor beta chains drawn from one sample of a study of cytomegalovirus exposure and HLA in healthy donors. TCRdb keeps only in-frame clones here, not all; method: immunoSEQ multiplex PCR. The sample records approximately 160,000 clones, 91% being singletons. Sequenced sample: PBMCs. The receptor source for this set is a woman in her late teens or twenties in good health and CMV-seropositive. CDR3s include the opening cysteine and the closing phenylalanine or tryptophan. D genes are given only for firm matches. Some rows mark clone size as missing; the rest say once, few, many or name a class of expanded clone.

d_gene,j_gene,v_gene,abundance,CDR3nt,CDR3aa
TRBD2,TRBJ2-6,TRBV15,.,TGTGCCACCAGCACCGGGAGGGAAACTGGGGCCAACGTCCTGACTTTC,CATSTGRETGANVLTF
TRBD2,TRBJ2-3,TRBV10-1,.,TGCGCCAGCAGTCGGGCGGGACTAATCACAGATACGCAGTATTTT,CASSRAGLITDTQYF
TRBD1,TRBJ1-5,TRBV7-9,.,TGTGCCAGCGGGACAGGGGGCCGTAGTCAGCCCCAGCATTTT,CASGTGGRSQPQHF
.,TRBJ1-1,TRBV29-1,.,TGCAGCGCCACCGTTAGCACTGAAGCTTTCTTT,CSATVSTEAFF
TRBD2,TRBJ2-5,TRBV5-1,.,TGCGCCAGCAGCTTGGTAGCGGGGGGGCGCCAAGAGACCCAGTACTTC,CASSLVAGGRQETQYF
TRBD2,TRBJ2-1,TRBV11-2,.,TGTGCCAGCAGCTACAGGACTAGCCAATACAATGAGCAGTTCTTC,CASSYRTSQYNEQFF
TRBD2,TRBJ2-5,TRBV7-2,.,TGTGCCAGCAGCGTGAGTGGACTAGCGGGACTCCAAGAGACCCAGTACTTC,CASSVSGLAGLQETQYF
TRBD2,TRBJ2-5,TRBV6-4,.,TGTGCCAGCAGTGAGATACTCTCTAGCGGGAGGGCCTTAGGGGGGACCCAGTACTTC,CASSEILSSGRALGGTQYF
.,TRBJ2-1,TRBV2,.,TGTGCCAGCAGTATCAGTGGTGGAGGGGACAATGAGCAGTTCTTC,CASSISGGGDNEQFF
TRBD1,TRBJ2-1,TRBV18,.,TGTGCCAGCTCACCTTCCGGGACAGTCTCCTACAATGAGCAGTTCTTC,CASSPSGTVSYNEQFF
.,TRBJ2-1,TRBV11-3,once,TGTGCCAGCAGCGCGACTAGTAAGGGTTACAATGAGCAGTTCTTC,CASSATSKGYNEQFF
.,TRBJ2-3,TRBV2,.,TGTGCCAGCAGTGAAGTGGGGGCCCGCACAGATACGCAGTATTTT,CASSEVGARTDTQYF
TRBD2,TRBJ2-1,TRBV7-2,.,TGTGCCAGCAGCTTGAGCGGGATTGAGCAGTTCTTC,CASSLSGIEQFF
TRBD1,TRBJ1-4,TRBV2,.,TGTGCCAGCATTGAAGGCGGGGACAGACGACTGTTTTTT,CASIEGGDRRLFF